The 3 T cell receptor beta chains listed next were all sequenced from one sample in a study of blood T cell repertoires in COVID-19. Profiling relied on immunoSEQ multiplex PCR, and the TCRdb table lists in-frame clones only, not all of them. This sample has about 20,000 clones, with approximately 91% found just once. Sequencing input: peripheral blood. Receptors originate from a human donor in a cohort sampled during active COVID-19.

This clone is a singleton in its sample. The V call is TRBV29-1, the J call TRBJ2-3; TRBD2 is a possible D gene (6 bases). CDR3 length: 13 residues. The ends were cut back, 6 bases at V and 6 bases at J, with 16 bases in the middle. Per germline, CDR1 SQVTM and CDR2 ANQGSEA. The CDR3 is CSVRDFLSDTQYF. CDR3 nucleotide sequence: TGCAGCGTCCGGGACTTTCTCTCCGATACGCAGTATTTT.

The chain has TRBV5-1 and TRBJ1-6, with D tentatively TRBD1 (5 bases). CDR1 and CDR2 (germline): SGHRS, YFSETQ. Trimming cost V 4 bases and J 7 bases, with 15 bases left between them. The CDR3 runs to 15 residues. CDR3 sequence reads: CASSPGTGSNSPLHF. The CDR3 DNA is TGCGCCAGCAGCCCCGGGACTGGGAGCAATTCACCCCTCCACTTT.

The rearrangement joins TRBV6-5 to TRBJ1-1; 11 positions agree with TRBD1. J lost 5 bases, V lost 6 bases, and 8 bases had no gene match. Germline-derived CDR1 and CDR2 are MNHEY and SVGAGI. The CDR3 is 15 amino acids. DNA of the CDR3: TGTGCCAGCAGATGGGCTGGGACAGGGGGGACTGAAGCTTTCTTT. Amino acid sequence: CASRWAGTGGTEAFF.